Below are 25 T cell receptor beta chains sequenced from a single sample in a study of CD8 T cells in Susac syndrome. An amount of RNA that ranged from about 0.45 to 1 ug was reverse transcribed with random hexamers. TCRdb re-called the immunoSEQ multiplex PCR reads with MiXCR, one entry per CDR3 protein. This table has about 94,000 distinct CDR3 sequences, roughly 94% appearing once. Sequenced sample: CD4+ T cells from PBMCs. The receptors were gathered from a human donor with Susac syndrome.

The V call is TRBV28, the J call TRBJ1-5; D may be TRBD1 (6 bases). Germline CDR1 MDHEN, CDR2 SYDVKM. Trimming cost V 3 bases and J 1 base, with 10 bases left between them. The CDR3 is made up of 15 amino acids. CDR3 in amino acids: CASSFAGASNQPQHF. DNA for the CDR3: TGTGCCAGCAGTTTCGCAGGGGCGAGCAATCAGCCCCAGCATTTT. Variable domain in full (rest from reference TRBV28 and TRBJ1-5): DVKVTQSSRYLVKRTGEKVFLECVQDMDHENMFWYRQDPGLGLRLIYFSYDVKMKEKGDIPEGYSVSREKKERFSLILESASTNQTSMYLCASSFAGASNQPQHFGDGTRLSIL.

The chain joins TRBV10-3 to TRBJ2-2, with D possibly being TRBD1 (6 bases). The germline CDR1 and CDR2 sequences are ENHRY and SYGVKD. The CDR3 length is 16 residues. The V gene lost 2 bases and the J gene lost 4 bases, with 14 bases spanning the gap. The DNA for the CDR3 is TGTGCCATCAGTGAGATAAACAGGGAAGGCACCGGGGAGCTGTTTTTT. Protein: CAISEINREGTGELFF.

This sequence joins TRBV30 and TRBJ1-5; no clear D. Germline-derived CDR1 and CDR2 are GTSNPN and SVGIG (reference sequence). This CDR3 is built from 13 residues. Trimming stripped 3 bases from V and 2 bases from J, with 8 bases between. The CDR3 loop is CAWSPQGNQPQHF. For the CDR3, the DNA is TGTGCCTGGAGCCCCCAGGGCAATCAGCCCCAGCATTTT.

The genes are TRBV6-5 and TRBJ1-6; weak D call: TRBD1 (5 bases). From germline, CDR1 is MNHEY and CDR2 SVGAGI. Trimming took off 7 bases at V and 6 bases at J, with 16 bases between the two ends. CDR3 length equals 15 residues. As DNA, the CDR3 is TGTGCCAGCACCCCCGGCAGGGCTACTAATTCACCCCTCCACTTT. Translation gives CASTPGRATNSPLHF.

This chain joins TRBV3-1 and TRBJ2-5; either TRBD1 or TRBD2 may supply D (5 bases each). With 3 bases removed from V and 6 bases from J, the gap between germline ends came to 11 bases. The V gene's germline CDR1 is LGHDT and CDR2 YNNKEL (reference sequence). The CDR3 loop spans 13 amino acids. CDR3 nucleotide sequence: TGTGCCAGCAGCCAGGGACGGACGAAGACCCAGTACTTC. Protein: CASSQGRTKTQYF.

The chain recombines TRBV27 with TRBJ2-7; TRBD2 matches 10 bases. CDR1 and CDR2 from the germline V gene are MNHEY and SMNVEV (reference sequence). There are 14 residues in the CDR3. After removal of 6 bases from V and 4 bases from J, the junction contained 6 bases not matched to a gene. The CDR3 protein is CASRPAGGQYEQYF. CDR3 bases: TGTGCCAGCAGACCAGCGGGGGGGCAGTACGAGCAGTACTTC.

This clonotype appeared once. The chain recombines TRBV7-2 with TRBJ2-1; TRBD1 agrees at 8 bases. CDR1 is SGHTA, CDR2 FQGNSA, per germline. This CDR3 comprises 14 residues. The V segment lost 0 bases and the J segment 5 bases; nucleotides outside the gene matches: 0. The CDR3 protein is CASSLATGDNEQFF. The CDR3, as DNA: TGTGCCAGCAGCTTAGCGACAGGGGACAATGAGCAGTTCTTC.

V is TRBV6-1 and J is TRBJ2-3, with a weak D call TRBD1 (6 bases). The germline CDR1 and CDR2 sequences are MNHNS and SASEGT. The CDR3 has 15 amino acids. V lost 1 base to trimming and J lost 5 bases, with 13 bases between them. The CDR3 region has the DNA TGTGCCAGCAGTGAAGTGGGGGCGAAAAGAGATACGCAGTATTTT. As protein: CASSEVGAKRDTQYF.

The chain has TRBV3-1 and TRBJ2-2; no clear D gene. CDR1 is LGHDT, CDR2 YNNKEL, per germline (reference sequence). V gave up 0 bases and J gave up 6 bases, with 5 bases separating them. There are 13 residues in the CDR3. The CDR3 region is CASSQDHAGELFF. The CDR3 DNA is TGTGCCAGCAGCCAAGATCATGCCGGGGAGCTGTTTTTT. Variable domain in full (rest from reference TRBV3-1 and TRBJ2-2): DTAVSQTPKYLVTQMGNDKSIKCEQNLGHDTMYWYKQDSKKFLKIMFSYNNKELIINETVPNRFSPKSPDKAHLNLHINSLELGDSAVYFCASSQDHAGELFFGEGSRLTVL.

V usage is TRBV20-1 and J usage is TRBJ2-2; no clear D gene. CDR3 length equals 15 residues. The germline CDR1 and CDR2 sequences are DFQATT and SNEGSKA (reference sequence). Trimming left V 0 bases short and J 0 bases short, with 8 bases between. In DNA, the CDR3 is TGCAGTGCTAGAGATCTGGCGGCGAACACCGGGGAGCTGTTTTTT. It translates to CSARDLAANTGELFF.

Only one count was recorded for this clonotype. The chain employs TRBV30 and TRBJ2-1, with 7 positions matching TRBD2. Germline CDR1 GTSNPN, CDR2 SVGIG (reference sequence). The CDR3 is 16 residues long. Germline trimming cut 0 bases from V and 6 bases from J; bases unmatched to any gene: 11. CDR3 DNA sequence: TGTGCCTGGAGTGTACACATCGGCGGACTAGTCAATGAGCAGTTCTTC. As protein: CAWSVHIGGLVNEQFF.

The chain joins TRBV10-3 to TRBJ2-5; 8 bases map to TRBD2. CDR1 and CDR2 from the germline V gene are ENHRY and SYGVKD. V was pared by 4 bases and J by 1 base, with 8 bases of the junction left unmatched. The length of the CDR3 is 16 residues. CDR3 sequence: CAISVTSGDFQETQYF. The CDR3, as DNA: TGTGCCATCAGTGTAACTAGCGGAGACTTCCAAGAGACCCAGTACTTC.

In this sample, this clonotype turned up once. J is TRBJ1-3 and V is TRBV30, with D perhaps TRBD1 (6 bases). CDR3 length: 16 amino acids. V lost 3 bases and J lost 7, with 22 bases in between. Germline V lookup: CDR1 GTSNPN, CDR2 SVGIG (reference sequence). DNA for the CDR3: TGTGCCTGGAGCGCCCTACAGGGAATAACCGGTAACACCATATATTTT. The encoded protein is CAWSALQGITGNTIYF.

The rearrangement joins TRBV4-2 to TRBJ2-1; D ambiguous. CDR1 and CDR2 (germline): LGHNA, YNFKEQ. V lost 0 bases and J lost 2, with 14 bases in between. The CDR3 is 17 amino acids. The CDR3 nucleotides are TGTGCCAGCAGCCAAGATAGAGGAGCTAGGGCCTACAATGAGCAGTTCTTC. Its translation is CASSQDRGARAYNEQFF.

The CDR3 here is CSARGQQGDGNQPQHF. The CDR3 nucleotides read TGCAGTGCTAGAGGCCAACAGGGGGATGGCAATCAGCCCCAGCATTTT. The chain links TRBV20-1 to TRBJ1-5; 8 bases agree with TRBD1. The CDR3 loop spans 16 amino acids. V lost 1 base, J lost 2 bases, and 7 bases stayed unmatched. Germline assignment: CDR1 DFQATT and CDR2 SNEGSKA (reference sequence).

This chain uses TRBV2 with TRBJ2-7; no definite D call. The length of the CDR3 is 13 residues. Germline V lookup: CDR1 SNHLY, CDR2 FYNNEI. Trimming removed 2 bases at V and 8 bases at J, with 13 bases between. The CDR3 region is CASSESPDRKQYF. The CDR3 bases are TGTGCCAGCAGTGAATCCCCCGACCGTAAGCAGTACTTC. The full variable domain, with the rest looked up from reference TRBV2 and TRBJ2-7, is EPEVTQTPSHQVTQMGQEVILRCVPISNHLYFYWYRQILGQKVEFLVSFYNNEISEKSEIFDDQFSVERPDGSNFTLKIRSTKLEDSAMYFCASSESPDRKQYFGPGTRLTVT.

The chain couples TRBV29-1 to TRBJ2-5; 15 bases line up with TRBD2. The CDR3 runs 14 residues. Losses at the gene ends were 7 bases for V and 6 bases for J; bases not matched to a gene: 6. CDR1 is SQVTM, CDR2 ANQGSEA, per germline. The CDR3, as DNA: TGCAGCGGGAGGGGACTAGCGGGGGGAAAGACCCAGTACTTC. This encodes CSGRGLAGGKTQYF. Full variable domain (rest looked up from reference TRBV29-1 and TRBJ2-5): SAVISQKPSRDICQRGTSLTIQCQVDSQVTMMFWYRQQPGQSLTLIATANQGSEATYESGFVIDKFPISRPNLTFSTLTVSNMSPEDSSIYLCSGRGLAGGKTQYFGPGTRLLVL.

The chain couples TRBV10-3 to TRBJ2-5; perhaps D is TRBD1 or TRBD2 (6 bases each). CDR3 size: 14 residues. Germline lookup yields CDR1 ENHRY and CDR2 SYGVKD. V lost 6 bases and J lost 5, with 16 bases in between. CDR3 protein: CAIRPEGVKETQYF. The CDR3 DNA sequence: TGTGCCATCAGACCGGAGGGGGTGAAGGAGACCCAGTACTTC.

The rearrangement joins TRBV11-2 to TRBJ2-5, with 12 bases matching TRBD2. V lost 5 bases to trimming and J lost 5 bases; unmatched junction nucleotides: 6. CDR1 and CDR2 (germline): SGHAT, FQNNGV. The CDR3 loop spans 15 amino acids. CDR3 nucleotides: TGTGCCAGCAGCCGGACTAGCGGGGAGGGGGAGACCCAGTACTTC. Translation: CASSRTSGEGETQYF.

The chain employs TRBV25-1 and TRBJ2-2, with 7 bases aligning to TRBD2. Germline V gene sequence: CDR1 MGHDK, CDR2 SYGVNS. V lost 11 bases, J lost 4 bases, and 4 bases stayed unmatched. The CDR3 consists of 12 residues. CDR3 sequence: CAYSGRTGELFF. The CDR3 DNA follows: TGTGCCTATAGCGGGCGCACCGGGGAGCTGTTTTTT.

The chain has TRBV4-1 and TRBJ2-5; 12 bases line up with TRBD2. This CDR3 is built from 16 residues. The germline CDR1 and CDR2 sequences are MGHRA and YSYEKL. Losses at the gene ends were 3 bases for V and 0 bases for J; bases not matched to a gene: 2. The CDR3 nucleotides are TGCGCCAGCAGCCAGACTAGCGGGGGCTACCAAGAGACCCAGTACTTC. It codes for CASSQTSGGYQETQYF.

The chain links TRBV5-6 to TRBJ2-2, with no clear D. The CDR3 has 15 residues. The germline gives CDR1 SGHDT, CDR2 YYEEEE. V lost 1 base and J lost 4, with 11 bases in between. The CDR3 protein is CASSLSWGFTGELFF. Written as DNA, the CDR3 is TGTGCCAGCAGCTTGTCGTGGGGATTCACCGGGGAGCTGTTTTTT. Using reference TRBV5-6 and TRBJ2-2 for the parts outside the CDR3, the full variable domain is DAGVTQSPTHLIKTRGQQVTLRCSPKSGHDTVSWYQQALGQGPQFIFQYYEEEERQRGNFPDRFSGHQFPNYSSELNVNALLLGDSALYLCASSLSWGFTGELFFGEGSRLTVL.

The chain links TRBV6-5 to TRBJ2-5; 9 positions agree with TRBD2. The J segment lost 5 bases and the V segment lost 2 bases, leaving 12 bases of the junction unmatched. This CDR3 spans 17 amino acids. Germline CDR1 is MNHEY and CDR2 is SVGAGI. The CDR3 DNA is TGTGCCAGCAGTTACATGAGCGGGGGGCCCGGAGGGGAGACCCAGTACTTC. Its protein is CASSYMSGGPGGETQYF.

The CDR3 DNA is TGCGCCAGCAGCTACAGGAACCCATCTCGGGGCTACACCTTC. Encoded protein: CASSYRNPSRGYTF. V usage is TRBV5-1 and J usage is TRBJ1-2, with D possibly TRBD1 on 5 matching bases. The CDR3 is made up of 14 amino acids. Per germline, CDR1 SGHRS and CDR2 YFSETQ. V was trimmed by 3 bases and J by 8 bases, leaving 17 bases between them.

This chain joins TRBV20-1 and TRBJ2-1; 9 bases are shared with TRBD2. The CDR3 is made up of 15 amino acids. V was clipped by 3 bases and J by 6 bases; unmatched bases: 9. Germline CDR1 reads DFQATT; CDR2 reads SNEGSKA (reference sequence). The CDR3 bases are TGCAGTGCTAGGGAGGAGGGCGGGGGGGCCAATGAGCAGTTCTTC. The encoded protein is CSAREEGGGANEQFF.